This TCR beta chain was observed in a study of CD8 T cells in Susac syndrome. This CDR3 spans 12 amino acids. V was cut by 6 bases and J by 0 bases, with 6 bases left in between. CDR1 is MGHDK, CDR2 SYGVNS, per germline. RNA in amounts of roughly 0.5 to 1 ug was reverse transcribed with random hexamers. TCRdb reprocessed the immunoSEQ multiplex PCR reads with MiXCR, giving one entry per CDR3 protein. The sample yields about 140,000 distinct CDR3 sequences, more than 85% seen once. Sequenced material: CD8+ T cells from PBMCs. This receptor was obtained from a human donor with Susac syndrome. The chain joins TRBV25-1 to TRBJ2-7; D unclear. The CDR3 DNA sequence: TGTGCCAGCAGGTATAGCTCCTACGAGCAGTACTTC. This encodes CASRYSSYEQYF.